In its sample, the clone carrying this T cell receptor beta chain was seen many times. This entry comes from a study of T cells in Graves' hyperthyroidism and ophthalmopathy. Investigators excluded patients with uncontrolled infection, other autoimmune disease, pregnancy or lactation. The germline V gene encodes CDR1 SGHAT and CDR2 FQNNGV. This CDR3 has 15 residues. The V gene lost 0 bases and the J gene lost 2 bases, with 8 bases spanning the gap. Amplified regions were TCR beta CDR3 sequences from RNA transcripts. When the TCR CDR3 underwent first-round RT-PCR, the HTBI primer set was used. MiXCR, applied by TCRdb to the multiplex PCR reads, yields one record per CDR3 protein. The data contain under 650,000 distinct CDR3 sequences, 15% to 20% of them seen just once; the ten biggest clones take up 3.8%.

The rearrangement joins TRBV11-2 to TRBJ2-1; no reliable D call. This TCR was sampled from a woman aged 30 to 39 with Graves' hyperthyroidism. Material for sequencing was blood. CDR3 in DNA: TGTGCCAGCAGCTTAGAGCACGTGCCCTACAATGAGCAGTTCTTC. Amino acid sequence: CASSLEHVPYNEQFF.